The count of the clone carrying this T cell receptor beta chain is one. What it binds is not known. This specimen comes from a study of cytomegalovirus exposure and HLA in healthy donors. Overall study results and limits: Most of the TCR beta V segments (in an earlier analysis) were productive either about 87% or about 30% of the time.

PCR was performed using 60 Vbeta and 13 Jbeta primers. Some clones are missing from TCRdb's copy, which holds only in-frame ones; the method was immunoSEQ multiplex PCR. The data contain over 100,000 clones, more than 75% of them singletons. Germline V gene lookup returns CDR1 ENHRY and CDR2 SYGVKD. CDR3 length equals 18 residues. The germline V and J ends were trimmed by 0 bases and 0 bases, with 18 bases remaining between them. The sequencing input was PBMCs. This rearrangement joins TRBV10-3 to TRBJ2-7; D might be TRBD2 (6 bases). The TCR comes from a woman aged 40-49 years in good health and CMV-seropositive. For the CDR3, the DNA is TGTGCCATCAGTGAGTCGGGGGTCGGGCGGGGCCCCTCCTACGAGCAGTACTTC. Residues: CAISESGVGRGPSYEQYF.